This entry lists 29 T cell receptor beta chains sequenced from one sample in a study of cytomegalovirus exposure and HLA in healthy donors. PCR primers comprised 60 Vbeta and 13 Jbeta primers. TCRdb's table, derived via immunoSEQ multiplex PCR, lists solely in-frame clones and lacks some. The repertoire consists of 200,000 or so clones, with 82% occurring once and the leading ten covering approximately 0.092%. The sequenced sample consisted of PBMCs. Receptors originate from a boy between 2 and 10 years old in good health and CMV-seronegative.

The chain couples TRBV9 to TRBJ1-1; 8 positions match TRBD1. The CDR3 runs to 13 residues. With V trimmed by 3 bases and J by 8 bases, 6 bases remained unmatched. Germline V CDR1 and CDR2: SGDLS, YYNGEE. The CDR3 spells CASSAGTGPEAFF. CDR3 DNA: TGTGCCAGCAGCGCCGGGACAGGACCCGAAGCTTTCTTT.

The chain carries TRBV20-1 and TRBJ2-3; D is unresolved. The V and J ends lost 5 bases and 6 bases respectively, with 9 bases between them. CDR1 is DFQATT, CDR2 SNEGSKA, per germline (reference sequence). There are 11 residues in the CDR3. The CDR3, as DNA: TGCAGTGCTCCGTGGGCGGATACGCAGTATTTT. Encoded protein: CSAPWADTQYF.

The rearrangement uses TRBV27 and TRBJ1-6, with a possible D match to TRBD1 (6 bases). V lost 3 bases and J 0 bases, leaving 9 bases between the germline ends. Germline-derived CDR1 and CDR2 are MNHEY and SMNVEV (reference sequence). The CDR3 totals 16 residues. CDR3 in amino acids: CASSLTRGSYNSPLHF. DNA of the CDR3: TGTGCCAGCAGTTTGACCAGGGGCTCCTATAATTCACCCCTCCACTTT.

This clone is a singleton in its sample. This rearrangement joins TRBV7-9 to TRBJ2-3; 9 bases are a match to TRBD2. The V segment lost 2 bases and the J segment 2 bases; nucleotides outside the gene matches: 5. The CDR3 spans 16 residues. Germline V CDR1 and CDR2: SEHNR, FQNEAQ (reference sequence). CDR3 bases: TGTGCCAGCAGCTTATTGCTAGCGGGAACCACAGATACGCAGTATTTT. It specifies CASSLLLAGTTDTQYF.

This clone was counted a few times. The V and J genes are TRBV4-3 and TRBJ2-7; a possible D gene is TRBD1 (6 bases). The CDR3 consists of 15 residues. Germline CDR1 is LGHNA and CDR2 is YSLEER. V was cut by 0 bases and J by 2 bases, with 11 bases left in between. DNA of the CDR3: TGCGCCAGCAGCCAAGACTTGACAGGAACCTACGAGCAGTACTTC. This sequence encodes CASSQDLTGTYEQYF.

The chain recombines TRBV4-2 with TRBJ2-1; 9 positions match TRBD1. The CDR3 is 16 residues long. V was clipped by 3 bases and J by 0 bases; unmatched bases: 3. From germline, CDR1 is LGHNA and CDR2 YNFKEQ. The CDR3: CASSQGQGRSYNEQFF. The DNA for the CDR3 is TGTGCCAGCAGCCAGGGACAGGGCCGCTCCTACAATGAGCAGTTCTTC.

This clone was found a few times. J is TRBJ2-7 and V is TRBV6-1; TRBD2 is a possible D gene (5 bases). V lost 5 bases and J lost 7, with 9 bases in between. This CDR3 is built from 11 residues. Germline CDR1 reads MNHNS; CDR2 reads SASEGT. DNA for the CDR3: TGTGCCAGCAGTTTTGGAGGAGAGCAGTACTTC. Encoded protein: CASSFGGEQYF.

The chain joins TRBV27 to TRBJ2-3; the D is unclear. Germline values: CDR1 MNHEY, CDR2 SMNVEV (reference sequence). V lost 6 bases and J 2 bases, leaving 12 bases between the germline ends. This CDR3 region has 14 residues. This chain's CDR3 is CASRRITSTDTQYF. The CDR3 DNA is TGTGCCAGCAGGCGTATAACTTCCACAGATACGCAGTATTTT.

This clone has only one observation. The V gene is TRBV6-4, the J gene TRBJ2-1; D gene ambiguous. The CDR3 sequence is 13 residues long. Germline-derived CDR1 and CDR2 are MRHNA and SNTAGT. V was trimmed by 6 bases and J by 7 bases, leaving 13 bases between them. The CDR3 DNA is TGTGCCAGCAGACTGACCCCGGAGAATGAGCAGTTCTTC. Its protein is CASRLTPENEQFF.

The chain combines TRBV13 with TRBJ2-5; D unresolved. V was pared by 5 bases and J by 5 bases, with 18 bases between. The CDR3 contains 15 residues. Germline values: CDR1 PRHDT, CDR2 FYEKMQ (reference sequence). The CDR3 nucleotides read TGTGCCAGCAGCCCCTCCCCCGGTTTCGGGGAGACCCAGTACTTC. Translating it yields CASSPSPGFGETQYF. The entire variable domain, with the rest obtained from reference TRBV13 and TRBJ2-5, is as follows: AAGVIQSPRHLIKEKRETATLKCYPIPRHDTVYWYQQGPGQDPQFLISFYEKMQSDKGSIPDRFSAQQFSDYHSELNMSSLELGDSALYFCASSPSPGFGETQYFGPGTRLLVL.

V usage is TRBV15 and J usage is TRBJ1-4; 8 bases are shared with TRBD1. The V and J ends lost 3 bases and 8 bases, in that order; junction bases with no gene match: 5. The CDR3 sequence is 14 residues long. Germline loops: CDR1 LNHNV, CDR2 YYDKDF (reference sequence). CDR3 DNA: TGTGCCACCAGCAGGCAGGGGGCACGGGAAAAACTGTTTTTT. Its translation: CATSRQGAREKLFF.

CDR3 bases: TGTGCCAGCAGCGCAGACGGGGGGGCCAGTGAGCAGTTCTTC. It encodes CASSADGGASEQFF. V gene TRBV7-2 combines with J gene TRBJ2-1; TRBD2 matches 8 bases. This CDR3 region has 14 residues. V was pared by 5 bases and J by 9 bases, with 9 bases of the junction left unmatched. Germline lookup yields CDR1 SGHTA and CDR2 FQGNSA.

J is TRBJ2-2 and V is TRBV5-1; D unclear. CDR3 length: 12 residues. Germline CDR1 reads SGHRS; CDR2 reads YFSETQ. Trimming stripped 0 bases from V and 7 bases from J, with 4 bases between. Here the CDR3 reads CASSLDGGELFF. The DNA of the CDR3 is TGCGCCAGCAGCTTGGACGGCGGGGAGCTGTTTTTT.

This chain joins TRBV4-3 and TRBJ1-1, with D possibly being TRBD1 (6 bases). V lost 5 bases, J lost 6 bases, and 16 bases lay in between. CDR1 and CDR2 from the germline V gene are LGHNA and YSLEER. The CDR3 has 14 residues. CDR3 DNA: TGCGCCAGCAGCTGGCAGGGGCTCGCCGCTGAAGCTTTCTTT. This gives the protein CASSWQGLAAEAFF.

The rearrangement joins TRBV6-1 to TRBJ1-5; the D gene is possibly TRBD1 (5 bases). The CDR3 totals 13 residues. V lost 2 bases and J lost 7, with 9 bases in between. The V gene's germline CDR1 is MNHNS and CDR2 SASEGT. The CDR3 DNA follows: TGTGCCAGCAGTGAAAGGGGTATGCAGCCCCAGCATTTT. As protein: CASSERGMQPQHF.

This clone was seen a few times. CDR3 sequence (DNA): TGTGCCAGCAGGGAACTGTACAGCGGGGGGGCCCGGGAGACCCAGTACTTC. The encoded protein is CASRELYSGGARETQYF. This chain connects TRBV2 to TRBJ2-5; 10 bases align to TRBD2. There are 17 residues in the CDR3. Germline assignment: CDR1 SNHLY and CDR2 FYNNEI. Trimming removed 6 bases from V and 5 bases from J; junction bases left unmatched: 15.

For this clone: The conserved phenylalanine or tryptophan is not found at the CDR3 terminus, so this likely reflects a read error. The limits of the CDR3 on the DNA are not certain, so only TCRdb's listed CDR3 is given. The chain uses TRBV7-9 and TRBJ2-7; TRBD2, the table's D call, lacks a check against the DNA. With termini counted, the CDR3 has 10 amino acids. Germline V gene sequence: CDR1 SEHNR, CDR2 FQNEAQ (reference sequence). This CDR3 reads CASSIIKRGI.

This sequence joins TRBV20-1 and TRBJ1-1; D not resolved. Per germline, CDR1 DFQATT and CDR2 SNEGSKA (reference sequence). This CDR3 has 11 amino acids. V shed 0 bases and J shed 5 bases, with 4 bases lying between them. The CDR3 DNA sequence: TGCAGTGCTAGAGACCGGACTGAAGCTTTCTTT. As protein: CSARDRTEAFF.

Points on this clone: The sample contains more than one DNA sequence encoding this CDR3. V gene TRBV18 combines with J gene TRBJ2-7; the D gene is possibly TRBD2 (7 bases). The CDR3 has 13 amino acids. The V gene's germline CDR1 is KGHSH and CDR2 LQKENI. Between the trimmed V and J ends, which lost 3 bases and 3 bases, there was a span of 9 bases. The CDR3 is CASSPGGLYEQYF. CDR3 nucleotide sequence: TGTGCCAGCTCACCGGGGGGGCTCTACGAGCAGTACTTC.

The chain links TRBV4-1 to TRBJ2-5, with D possibly matching TRBD1 (5 bases). Germline CDR1 and CDR2: MGHRA and YSYEKL. The CDR3 runs to 16 residues. V was shortened by 0 bases and J by 8 bases, with 19 bases between the two germline ends. The CDR3 reads CASSQDIGQGGLTQYF. CDR3 sequence (DNA): TGCGCCAGCAGCCAAGATATTGGGCAGGGTGGGTTAACCCAGTACTTC.

The chain has TRBV21-1 and TRBJ1-6; TRBD1, the table's D call, was not compared with the DNA. TRBV21-1 is flagged as a pseudogene. The CDR3 is 18 residues long. In nucleotides, the CDR3 is TGTGCCAGCAGCAAAGAGTTGTGCAGGAATGAAGTTAATTCACCCCTCCACTTT. Translation gives CASSKELCRNEVNSPLHF.

The V and J genes are TRBV7-2 and TRBJ2-4, with 7 bases matching TRBD2. The CDR3 has 14 residues. The junction had 5 bases not matched to a gene; V was cut back by 1 base and J by 8 bases. CDR1 is SGHTA, CDR2 FQGNSA, per germline. The CDR3 protein is CASSLESRGDIQYF. The CDR3 DNA reads TGTGCCAGCAGCTTAGAAAGCCGGGGGGACATTCAGTACTTC.

The chain joins TRBV2 to TRBJ2-5, with a weak D call TRBD2 (5 bases). V lost 7 bases and J 1 base, leaving 10 bases between the germline ends. This CDR3 comprises 13 residues. The germline V gene has CDR1 SNHLY and CDR2 FYNNEI. As DNA, the CDR3 is TGTGCCAGCATCCGGGATATCCAAGAGACCCAGTACTTC. Translated: CASIRDIQETQYF.

The chain carries TRBV19 and TRBJ2-7; 10 bases fit TRBD1. This CDR3 is 13 amino acids long. Germline-derived CDR1 and CDR2 are LNHDA and SQIVND (reference sequence). The V and J ends lost 8 bases and 6 bases, in that order; junction bases with no gene match: 7. The CDR3 region has the DNA TGTGCCAGTCGGGACAGGGGTAATGGCGAGCAGTACTTC. Its protein is CASRDRGNGEQYF.

This clone showed up just once. The chain employs TRBV10-2 and TRBJ2-1, with D perhaps TRBD1 (6 bases). The length of the CDR3 is 15 residues. V was pared by 6 bases and J by 2 bases, with 14 bases between. The V gene's germline CDR1 is WSHSY and CDR2 SAAADI. The DNA for the CDR3 is TGCGCCAGCAGCAGGGGCCTTACAACCTACAATGAGCAGTTCTTC. Amino acid sequence: CASSRGLTTYNEQFF.

This clone has only one observation. V gene TRBV9 combines with J gene TRBJ2-5; weak D call: TRBD2 (6 bases). This CDR3 is 18 amino acids long. The V and J ends lost 0 bases and 5 bases respectively, with 23 bases between them. Germline V gives CDR1 SGDLS, CDR2 YYNGEE. This CDR3 is CASSVDLRGKTNWETQYF. The CDR3 bases are TGTGCCAGCAGCGTAGATCTCCGCGGGAAAACTAATTGGGAGACCCAGTACTTC.

The sample holds one count of this clone. The rearrangement uses TRBV5-6 and TRBJ2-2; perhaps TRBD1 as D (6 bases). Between the trimmed V and J ends, which lost 4 bases and 7 bases, there was a span of 17 bases. Per germline, CDR1 SGHDT and CDR2 YYEEEE. The CDR3 runs to 15 residues. CDR3 coding DNA: TGTGCCAGCAGCGTAACAGGGCAGGGGATCGGGGAGCTGTTTTTT. Amino acid sequence: CASSVTGQGIGELFF.

For the CDR3, the DNA is TGTGCCAGCAGTTTATCGGCCAGGGTGCGCTATGGCTACACCTTC. It yields the protein CASSLSARVRYGYTF. This chain joins TRBV27 and TRBJ1-2; weak D call: TRBD1 (5 bases). From germline, CDR1 is MNHEY and CDR2 SMNVEV (reference sequence). This CDR3 comprises 15 residues. V lost 0 bases, J lost 4 bases, and 12 bases lay in between.

This clone occurred once. The chain employs TRBV10-3 and TRBJ1-3; 7 nucleotides line up with TRBD1. The V gene's germline CDR1 is ENHRY and CDR2 SYGVKD. The CDR3 covers 16 residues. Trimming at V came to 6 bases and at J to 1 base, leaving 9 bases not matched to a gene. The CDR3 region is CAISLQDRVSGNTIYF. The CDR3 DNA sequence: TGTGCCATCAGCCTCCAAGACAGGGTATCTGGAAACACCATATATTTT.